Below are 28 T cell receptor beta chains sequenced from a single sample in a study of blood T cell repertoires in COVID-19. This table comes from immunoSEQ multiplex PCR, and its TCRdb copy is limited to in-frame clones, with some not included. The table includes approximately 300,000 clones, nearly 90% detected once. Sequencing was done on a sample of PBMCs or T cells enriched from blood (not recorded which). These receptors were collected from a woman aged 25 to 39 who had recovered from COVID-19.

The sample holds one count of this clone. The chain employs TRBV18 and TRBJ2-5; TRBD2 aligns across 7 bases. Unmatched junction bases numbered 3, after V lost 0 bases and J lost 2 bases. This CDR3 is 15 amino acids long. Per the germline V gene, CDR1 is KGHSH and CDR2 is LQKENI. The CDR3 region has the DNA TGTGCCAGCTCACCACCGGGGGGGTCACAAGAGACCCAGTACTTC. This sequence encodes CASSPPGGSQETQYF.

The chain combines TRBV19 with TRBJ1-3; 9 bases line up with TRBD1. CDR1 is LNHDA and CDR2 is SQIVND in the germline V gene (reference sequence). The J segment lost 2 bases and the V segment lost 2 bases, leaving 16 bases of the junction unmatched. The CDR3 runs to 20 residues. The CDR3: CASSIYFVGQGALAGNTIYF. In DNA, the CDR3 is TGTGCCAGTAGTATATATTTTGTGGGACAGGGAGCGTTGGCTGGAAACACCATATATTTT.

The chain combines TRBV12-5 with TRBJ2-3, with 13 bases identical to TRBD2. Germline V CDR1 and CDR2: LGHNT, FRNRAP. The junction had 8 bases not matched to a gene; V was cut back by 4 bases and J by 4 bases. This CDR3 spans 17 amino acids. The CDR3 sequence is CASGSGTSGARADTQYF. CDR3 coding DNA: TGTGCTAGTGGTTCCGGGACTAGCGGGGCCAGGGCAGATACGCAGTATTTT.

The gene calls are TRBV9 and TRBJ2-7; a possible D gene is TRBD2 (6 bases). V was shortened by 3 bases and J by 2 bases, with 15 bases between the two germline ends. The CDR3 totals 15 residues. Germline V lookup: CDR1 SGDLS, CDR2 YYNGEE. In DNA form, the CDR3 reads TGTGCCAGCAGCGGCCCCGGGACTCTGCCCTACGAGCAGTACTTC. Its translation: CASSGPGTLPYEQYF.

The chain couples TRBV6-5 to TRBJ1-5; 8 bases are a match to TRBD1. Unmatched junction bases numbered 7, after V lost 6 bases and J lost 3 bases. This CDR3 region has 15 residues. CDR1 is MNHEY, CDR2 SVGAGI, per germline. The CDR3 spells CASSPGQVFNQPQHF. As DNA, the CDR3 is TGTGCCAGCAGCCCGGGACAGGTGTTCAATCAGCCCCAGCATTTT.

This chain links TRBV6-4 with TRBJ1-2; D call uncertain. V lost 2 bases and J 14 bases, leaving 15 bases between the germline ends. The germline CDR1 and CDR2 sequences are MRHNA and SNTAGT. CDR3 length: 12 amino acids. CDR3 sequence: CASSDSGGPLTF. CDR3 sequence (DNA): TGTGCCAGCAGTGACAGCGGCGGACCCCTAACCTTC.

The gene calls are TRBV19 and TRBJ1-1; a possible D gene is TRBD1 (6 bases). The CDR3 extends over 14 amino acids. Per the germline V gene, CDR1 is LNHDA and CDR2 is SQIVND (reference sequence). Trimming took 2 bases from V and 4 from J, leaving 11 bases between them. CDR3 nucleotides: TGTGCCAGTAGTATACAGGGGTCTACCACTGAAGCTTTCTTT. It yields the protein CASSIQGSTTEAFF.

This chain joins TRBV7-9 and TRBJ1-5, with TRBD1 as a possible D gene (6 bases). V lost 3 bases and J 6 bases, leaving 12 bases between the germline ends. CDR1 is SEHNR, CDR2 FQNEAQ, per germline (reference sequence). The length of the CDR3 is 14 residues. The CDR3 DNA follows: TGTGCCAGCAGCTTTGGGGGGGCCCGTCAGCCCCAGCATTTT. It yields the protein CASSFGGARQPQHF.

The rearrangement joins TRBV7-9 to TRBJ2-5; the D is unclear. CDR3 length: 14 residues. The V and J ends lost 2 bases and 0 bases respectively, with 7 bases between them. Germline assignment: CDR1 SEHNR and CDR2 FQNEAQ (reference sequence). CDR3 sequence (DNA): TGTGCCAGCAGCTTATCACAGTACCAAGAGACCCAGTACTTC. It is translated as CASSLSQYQETQYF.

The chain has TRBV7-6 and TRBJ1-1; a possible D gene is TRBD1 (5 bases). This CDR3 is built from 17 residues. Trimming took 3 bases from V and 0 from J, leaving 17 bases between them. Germline CDR1 reads SGHVS; CDR2 reads FNYEAQ. As DNA, the CDR3 is TGTGCCAGCAGCTTCCGTTTAGCGGGACGGATGAACACTGAAGCTTTCTTT. Translating gives CASSFRLAGRMNTEAFF.

The V gene is TRBV19, the J gene TRBJ1-5; TRBD1 aligns across 8 bases. The CDR3 is 16 residues long. Germline CDR1 reads LNHDA; CDR2 reads SQIVND (reference sequence). The trim removed 6 bases at V and 4 bases at J, leaving 11 bases unmatched. For the CDR3, the DNA is TGTGCCAGTAGCAGCCGGGACAGGTCTCGTAATCAGCCCCAGCATTTT. Its translation: CASSSRDRSRNQPQHF.

The genes are TRBV28 and TRBJ1-4, with a possible D match to TRBD1 (5 bases). V was cut by 2 bases and J by 4 bases, with 8 bases left in between. Germline V gene sequence: CDR1 MDHEN, CDR2 SYDVKM. The CDR3 runs to 14 residues. The CDR3 protein is CASSLAGFNEKLFF. CDR3 DNA sequence: TGTGCCAGCAGTTTAGCAGGGTTTAATGAAAAACTGTTTTTT.

The genes are TRBV11-2 and TRBJ1-3; D gene unclear. V lost 3 bases, J lost 0 bases, and 12 bases lay in between. Germline V gene data show CDR1 as SGHAT and CDR2 as FQNNGV. The CDR3 extends over 16 amino acids. The CDR3 reads CASSFILIGSGNTIYF. In DNA, the CDR3 is TGTGCCAGCAGCTTCATACTAATTGGCTCTGGAAACACCATATATTTT.

This sequence joins TRBV11-3 and TRBJ2-2, with 9 bases aligning to TRBD2. Germline CDR1 and CDR2: SGHNT and YENEEA. This CDR3 comprises 16 residues. J was trimmed by 3 bases and V by 2 bases; bases with no gene match: 4. Here the CDR3 reads CASSLRLAGYTGELFF. The CDR3 DNA is TGTGCCAGCAGCTTACGTCTAGCGGGGTACACCGGGGAGCTGTTTTTT.

The V call is TRBV30, the J call TRBJ2-7, with a possible D match to TRBD2 (5 bases). The CDR3 runs to 14 residues. Trimming took 0 bases from V and 5 from J, leaving 14 bases between them. Germline V gene data show CDR1 as GTSNPN and CDR2 as SVGIG (reference sequence). DNA of the CDR3: TGTGCCTGGAGTGTGTGGAGGCCCGTTCACGAGCAGTACTTC. Translating it yields CAWSVWRPVHEQYF.

The CDR3 bases are TGTGCCAGCTCACCACCCTATACAGGGGGCGCGGGCTATGGCTACACCTTC. Protein sequence: CASSPPYTGGAGYGYTF. This sequence joins TRBV18 and TRBJ1-2; 9 positions match TRBD1. V gave up 0 bases and J gave up 4 bases; unmatched junction bases: 9. The length of the CDR3 is 17 residues. In germline, CDR1 is KGHSH, CDR2 LQKENI.

The V and J genes are TRBV6-5 and TRBJ1-1; 9 bases map to TRBD1. Germline V gives CDR1 MNHEY, CDR2 SVGAGI. The trim removed 2 bases at V and 5 bases at J, leaving 6 bases unmatched. The CDR3 runs 15 residues. The CDR3 DNA reads as TGTGCCAGCAGTTACGCACAGGGGGCGGCTACTGAAGCTTTCTTT. Its protein is CASSYAQGAATEAFF.

This chain connects TRBV29-1 to TRBJ1-2, with unresolved D. The ends were cut back, 0 bases at V and 4 bases at J, with 9 bases in the middle. This CDR3 region has 13 residues. Germline V lookup: CDR1 SQVTM, CDR2 ANQGSEA. The CDR3 nucleotides read TGCAGCGTTGAAGATCGGTCGGGCTATGGCTACACCTTC. Protein sequence: CSVEDRSGYGYTF.

The chain recombines TRBV19 with TRBJ1-2, with a weak D call TRBD1 (5 bases). V gave up 1 base and J gave up 5 bases, with 11 bases separating them. This CDR3 is 14 amino acids long. Germline V gene lookup returns CDR1 LNHDA and CDR2 SQIVND (reference sequence). CDR3 DNA sequence: TGTGCCAGTAGTATAGGGGACTACCGTTATGGCTACACCTTC. Its translation: CASSIGDYRYGYTF.

This chain uses TRBV30 with TRBJ1-2, with D perhaps TRBD1 (5 bases). Trimming stripped 5 bases from V and 8 bases from J, with 15 bases between. Germline assignment: CDR1 GTSNPN and CDR2 SVGIG (reference sequence). This CDR3 is built from 12 residues. CDR3 in amino acids: CAWELGERGYTF. CDR3 sequence (DNA): TGTGCCTGGGAGCTAGGGGAAAGGGGCTACACCTTC.

This chain joins TRBV5-1 and TRBJ2-7; D might be TRBD1 (5 bases). V lost 1 base to trimming and J lost 3 bases, with 8 bases between them. Looked up from germline, CDR1 is SGHRS and CDR2 is YFSETQ. The CDR3 consists of 13 residues. The CDR3 DNA reads as TGCGCCAGCAGCTTGCAGGGCGGCTACGAGCAGTACTTC. Its protein is CASSLQGGYEQYF.

The genes are TRBV24-1 and TRBJ1-5; the D is unclear. Looked up from germline, CDR1 is KGHDR and CDR2 is SFDVKD. Trimming took 2 bases from V and 9 from J, leaving 13 bases between them. The CDR3 is made up of 14 amino acids. The CDR3 bases are TGTGCCACCAGTGATTCGGTCTCTCGGGGGCCCCAGCATTTT. Translating gives CATSDSVSRGPQHF.

This clone was seen more than once but under ten times. The CDR3 DNA sequence: TGTGCCTTTGCTGGCGGATTCCAACTCTCCTCTAACTATGGCTACACCTTC. Translated: CAFAGGFQLSSNYGYTF. The rearrangement uses TRBV30 and TRBJ1-2; no clear D gene. CDR1 is GTSNPN and CDR2 is SVGIG in the germline V gene (reference sequence). The CDR3 contains 17 residues. V lost 7 bases, J lost 0 bases, and 24 bases lay in between.

The V call is TRBV18, the J call TRBJ1-1, with TRBD1 as a possible D gene (5 bases). Germline V gene lookup returns CDR1 KGHSH and CDR2 LQKENI. V dropped 2 bases and J dropped 0 bases, with 25 bases sitting between them. The CDR3 consists of 20 residues. The CDR3 nucleotides are TGTGCCAGCTCACCAATTGGTGGCAGGACAAGCCGGCCCATGAACACTGAAGCTTTCTTT. This translates into CASSPIGGRTSRPMNTEAFF. The variable domain in full, with the rest retrieved from reference TRBV18 and TRBJ1-1, is NAGVMQNPRHLVRRRGQEARLRCSPMKGHSHVYWYRQLPEEGLKFMVYLQKENIIDESGMPKERFSAEFPKEGPSILRIQQVVRGDSAAYFCASSPIGGRTSRPMNTEAFFGQGTRLTVV.

The chain has TRBV6-2 or TRBV6-3 and TRBJ1-1, with D possibly being TRBD1 (5 bases). Germline V lookup: CDR1 MNHEY, CDR2 SVGEGT. The CDR3 totals 15 residues. V gave up 3 bases and J gave up 3 bases, with 14 bases separating them. The CDR3 reads CASSYRGRDYTEAFF. CDR3 bases: TGTGCCAGCAGTTATCGGGGAAGGGACTACACTGAAGCTTTCTTT.

The chain combines TRBV7-8 with TRBJ1-6; D ambiguous. The germline CDR1 and CDR2 sequences are SGHVS and FQNEAQ. CDR3 size: 15 residues. Trimming took off 6 bases at V and 5 bases at J, with 14 bases between the two ends. CDR3 amino acids: CASSPTGSHNSPLHF. In nucleotides, the CDR3 is TGTGCCAGCAGTCCGACTGGGTCCCATAATTCACCCCTCCACTTT.

V and J are TRBV7-9 and TRBJ2-7; 9 bases agree with TRBD1. The CDR3 extends over 15 amino acids. Germline V gene data show CDR1 as SEHNR and CDR2 as FQNEAQ (reference sequence). Trimming removed 2 bases from V and 3 bases from J; junction bases left unmatched: 5. DNA of the CDR3: TGTGCCAGCAGCTTAACAGGGGGCGCTTTCTACGAGCAGTACTTC. The encoded protein is CASSLTGGAFYEQYF.

This chain joins TRBV30 and TRBJ1-1; 9 bases match TRBD1. In germline, CDR1 is GTSNPN, CDR2 SVGIG (reference sequence). The CDR3 has 14 residues. J was trimmed by 5 bases and V by 5 bases; bases with no gene match: 9. The CDR3 protein is CAWGKTGGLTEAFF. The CDR3 DNA sequence: TGTGCCTGGGGCAAGACAGGGGGTCTTACTGAAGCTTTCTTT.